Listed here are 7 T cell receptor beta chains from one sample, sequenced in a study of shared clonotypes between healthy human individuals. CD45RO negativity and positive selection for CCR7 defined naive CD8 cells, a population that excluded terminally differentiated effector memory CD45RA+ cells. The table came from immunoSEQ multiplex PCR; TCRdb's copy has only in-frame clones and leaves some out. This table has around 550,000 clones, roughly 95% appearing once. Material for sequencing was naive CD8+ T cells sorted from blood. The receptors originated from a woman in her thirties in good health.

The V call is TRBV7-2, the J call TRBJ2-7; 10 nucleotides line up with TRBD1. J gave up 2 bases and V 3 bases, and 1 base lay outside the gene matches. The CDR3 extends over 14 amino acids. CDR1 and CDR2 (germline): SGHTA, FQGNSA. CDR3 region: CASSFDRGPYEQYF. The CDR3 DNA sequence: TGTGCCAGCAGCTTTGACAGGGGGCCCTACGAGCAGTACTTC.

This sequence joins TRBV10-1 and TRBJ2-7; D is perhaps TRBD1 (7 bases). Trimming took off 0 bases at V and 3 bases at J, with 12 bases between the two ends. Germline CDR1 and CDR2: WNHNN and SYGVQD (reference sequence). The CDR3 spans 15 residues. This chain's CDR3 is CASSESGGGSYEQYF. The CDR3 bases are TGCGCCAGCAGTGAGTCTGGAGGGGGCAGCTACGAGCAGTACTTC.

The chain links TRBV19 to TRBJ2-7; 8 bases are shared with TRBD1. The CDR3 sequence is 15 residues long. In germline, CDR1 is LNHDA, CDR2 SQIVND (reference sequence). The junction had 9 bases not matched to a gene; V was cut back by 5 bases and J by 3 bases. Written as DNA, the CDR3 is TGTGCCAGTAGTTTTACCGGGACAGGACTCTACGAGCAGTACTTC. Translation gives CASSFTGTGLYEQYF.

The chain links TRBV6-6 to TRBJ1-2; a possible D gene is TRBD1 (5 bases). Trimming cost V 6 bases and J 5 bases, with 13 bases left between them. The germline V gene encodes CDR1 MNHNY and CDR2 SVGAGI (reference sequence). The CDR3 contains 13 residues. Here the CDR3 reads CASSSGGDYGYTF. In DNA, the CDR3 is TGTGCCAGCAGCTCGGGGGGGGATTATGGCTACACCTTC.

This chain links TRBV4-1 with TRBJ2-2, with TRBD2 identical over 8 bases. Germline values: CDR1 MGHRA, CDR2 YSYEKL. V shed 0 bases, J shed 6 bases, and the junction held 3 bases outside the gene matches. The CDR3 extends over 15 amino acids. DNA for the CDR3: TGCGCCAGCAGCCAAGATCCCGGGAGGGCCGGGGAGCTGTTTTTT. Protein product: CASSQDPGRAGELFF.

V usage is TRBV28 and J usage is TRBJ2-7; perhaps D is TRBD1 or TRBD2 (5 bases each). This CDR3 contains 15 residues. Germline CDR1 MDHEN, CDR2 SYDVKM. Trimming stripped 1 base from V and 2 bases from J, with 12 bases between. CDR3 coding DNA: TGTGCCAGCAGTTTATCCGTGGGACCAACCTACGAGCAGTACTTC. Translation gives CASSLSVGPTYEQYF.

The V call is TRBV30, the J call TRBJ1-2, with D possibly being TRBD1 (6 bases). CDR3 length: 15 amino acids. Germline lookup yields CDR1 GTSNPN and CDR2 SVGIG (reference sequence). V lost 2 bases and J 9 bases, leaving 22 bases between the germline ends. The CDR3 DNA follows: TGTGCCTGGAGTCGGGAGGACAGCCCGGACACGAGCTACACCTTC. It yields the protein CAWSREDSPDTSYTF.